This passage covers 12 T cell receptor beta chains from one sample sequenced in a study of blood T cell repertoires in COVID-19. Method: immunoSEQ multiplex PCR; TCRdb's copy keeps in-frame clones and lacks some. The repertoire consists of roughly 78,000 clones, with around nine tenths occurring once and the leading ten covering about 1.9%. Sequencing used peripheral blood. The receptors shown here come from a woman in her fifties or sixties with acute or convalescent COVID-19.

This chain uses TRBV27 with TRBJ2-1; the match to TRBD2 covers 9 bases. Germline V CDR1 and CDR2: MNHEY, SMNVEV (reference sequence). Trimming at V came to 4 bases and at J to 6 bases, leaving 4 bases not matched to a gene. The length of the CDR3 is 14 residues. The DNA for the CDR3 is TGTGCCAGCAGTTGGGGCGGGGGGGTCAATGAGCAGTTCTTC. This sequence encodes CASSWGGGVNEQFF.

This chain uses TRBV27 with TRBJ2-7, with a tentative D call TRBD1 (6 bases). Germline V CDR1 and CDR2: MNHEY, SMNVEV (reference sequence). This CDR3 has 13 residues. Trimming stripped 7 bases from V and 2 bases from J, with 12 bases between. CDR3 nucleotides: TGTGCCAGCATGGAACAGGGAACCTACGAGCAGTACTTC. Its translation is CASMEQGTYEQYF.

The rearrangement links TRBV7-2 to TRBJ2-2, with D perhaps TRBD1 (5 bases). With 2 bases removed from V and 5 bases from J, the gap between germline ends came to 12 bases. The germline gives CDR1 SGHTA, CDR2 FQGNSA. This CDR3 is built from 15 residues. The CDR3 DNA reads as TGTGCCAGCAGCTTACTGCAGGGAAGAACCGGGGAGCTGTTTTTT. Its protein product is CASSLLQGRTGELFF.

The chain has TRBV25-1 and TRBJ2-5; TRBD2 aligns across 14 bases. This CDR3 has 15 amino acids. J gave up 11 bases and V 6 bases, and 11 bases lay outside the gene matches. Germline CDR1 is MGHDK and CDR2 is SYGVNS. This chain's CDR3 is CASSETSGRAYAQYF. CDR3 in DNA: TGTGCCAGCAGCGAGACTAGCGGGAGGGCCTATGCGCAGTACTTC.

V and J are TRBV6-2 or TRBV6-3 and TRBJ2-7, with unresolved D. This CDR3 comprises 12 residues. Germline V gives CDR1 MNHEY, CDR2 SVGEGT. Trimming took off 4 bases at V and 2 bases at J, with 6 bases between the two ends. CDR3 nucleotide sequence: TGTGCCAGCAGTTCCATAGCCTACGAGCAGTACTTC. Translating gives CASSSIAYEQYF.

The V and J genes are TRBV19 and TRBJ1-2; unclear D gene. The V and J ends lost 1 base and 4 bases respectively, with 10 bases between them. Germline-derived CDR1 and CDR2 are LNHDA and SQIVND (reference sequence). This CDR3 has 14 residues. The CDR3 loop reads CASSIADDSYGYTF. DNA for the CDR3: TGTGCCAGTAGTATAGCCGATGACTCCTATGGCTACACCTTC. The variable domain in full, completed from reference TRBV19 and TRBJ1-2, reads DGGITQSPKYLFRKEGQNVTLSCEQNLNHDAMYWYRQDPGQGLRLIYYSQIVNDFQKGDIAEGYSVSREKKESFPLTVTSAQKNPTAFYLCASSIADDSYGYTFGSGTRLTVV.

This clone has only a few counts. This chain links TRBV29-1 with TRBJ2-7; 7 bases fit TRBD2. Germline CDR1 reads SQVTM; CDR2 reads ANQGSEA. The CDR3 is 12 amino acids. The J segment lost 6 bases and the V segment lost 4 bases, leaving 6 bases of the junction unmatched. This CDR3 is CSVVRGGGEQYF. The CDR3 nucleotides read TGCAGCGTTGTCAGAGGCGGGGGCGAGCAGTACTTC.

The chain carries TRBV12-3 or TRBV12-4 and TRBJ2-7; 8 nucleotides match TRBD1. After removal of 5 bases from V and 6 bases from J, the junction contained 6 bases not matched to a gene. The CDR3 covers 13 residues. This chain's CDR3 is CASSQRDRSEQYF. CDR3 sequence (DNA): TGTGCCAGCAGTCAGAGGGACAGGAGCGAGCAGTACTTC.

This clone occurred a few times. The chain joins TRBV6-5 to TRBJ2-1; 12 positions agree with TRBD2. V lost 0 bases, J lost 4 bases, and 1 base stayed unmatched. Per germline, CDR1 MNHEY and CDR2 SVGAGI. CDR3 length: 16 residues. The CDR3 is CASSYSTSGGYNEQFF. In DNA, the CDR3 is TGTGCCAGCAGTTACTCGACTAGCGGGGGATACAATGAGCAGTTCTTC.

This clone was recorded a few times. The chain has TRBV19 and TRBJ2-2; 7 nucleotides match TRBD1. V lost 5 bases and J lost 6; bases outside the gene matches: 3. CDR1 is LNHDA, CDR2 SQIVND, per germline (reference sequence). The CDR3 totals 13 residues. CDR3 in amino acids: CASSEDRAGELFF. The CDR3 region has the DNA TGTGCCAGTAGTGAAGACAGGGCCGGGGAGCTGTTTTTT.

V gene TRBV7-3 combines with J gene TRBJ2-7; 7 bases are shared with TRBD1. Germline lookup yields CDR1 SGHTA and CDR2 FQGTGA. The CDR3 extends over 16 amino acids. The ends lost 2 bases at V and 5 bases at J; junction bases unmatched: 12. DNA of the CDR3: TGTGCCAGCAGCTTAGGGTTCGGACAGGTCGGCGACGAGCAGTACTTC. This encodes CASSLGFGQVGDEQYF.

The rearrangement uses TRBV19 and TRBJ2-1; tentative D call: TRBD2 (5 bases). Trimming cost V 3 bases and J 0 bases, with 6 bases left between them. Germline V gene sequence: CDR1 LNHDA, CDR2 SQIVND (reference sequence). This CDR3 is built from 14 residues. CDR3 sequence: CASSMGVSYNEQFF. The DNA for the CDR3 is TGTGCCAGTAGTATGGGAGTCTCCTACAATGAGCAGTTCTTC.